What follows describes a single T cell receptor (beta chain). This record belongs to a study of cytomegalovirus exposure and HLA in healthy donors. It was with 60 Vbeta and 13 Jbeta primers that the PCR ran. Assay: immunoSEQ multiplex PCR; the TCRdb copy retains only in-frame clones and omits some. The profile shows fewer than 200,000 clones, about 76% of them singletons. In germline, CDR1 is SGHRS, CDR2 YFSETQ. CDR3 length: 15 residues. The V end lost 0 bases, the J end lost 2 bases, and 9 bases lay between the germline ends. The receptor was derived from a woman aged 18-35 years in good health and CMV-seropositive. Sequencing used PBMCs. J is TRBJ1-3 and V is TRBV5-1; unclear D gene. The CDR3 is CASSLAPGAGNTIYF. DNA of the CDR3: TGCGCCAGCAGCTTGGCGCCCGGTGCTGGAAACACCATATATTTT.